Presented here are 20 T cell receptor beta chains from one specimen sequenced in a study of cytomegalovirus exposure and HLA in healthy donors. PCR involved 60 Vbeta and 13 Jbeta primers. TCRdb keeps only in-frame clones here, not all; method: immunoSEQ multiplex PCR. This table has 90,000 to 120,000 clones, about 80% appearing once. Sequenced material: PBMCs. The receptors derive from a female donor in good health and CMV-seropositive.

This clone was counted only a few times. The chain carries TRBV28 and TRBJ1-2; TRBD1 is a possible D gene (6 bases). V was pared by 5 bases and J by 2 bases, with 12 bases between. Germline V gives CDR1 MDHEN, CDR2 SYDVKM. CDR3 length: 14 amino acids. CDR3 in DNA: TGTGCCAGCAGTATCACAGGGAACAACTATGGCTACACCTTC. Translation gives CASSITGNNYGYTF.

The CDR3, as DNA: TGTGCCACCACACTACAGGGGAACGGTGGCTACACCTTC. Protein: CATTLQGNGGYTF. V gene TRBV2 combines with J gene TRBJ1-2, with 7 positions matching TRBD1. Per the germline V gene, CDR1 is SNHLY and CDR2 is FYNNEI. Losses at the gene ends were 10 bases for V and 7 bases for J; bases not matched to a gene: 12. The CDR3 contains 13 residues.

This chain links TRBV21-1 with TRBJ2-2; TRBD1 was called by the table and not checked on the DNA. TRBV21-1 is marked as a pseudogene. This CDR3 region has 14 residues. The CDR3 sequence: CASSNQGNTGELFF. In DNA, the CDR3 is TGTGCCAGCAGCAACCAGGGGAACACCGGGGAGCTGTTTTTT.

In its sample, this clone was seen once. The chain joins TRBV5-4 to TRBJ1-2; 12 bases are shared with TRBD1. The CDR3 sequence is 13 residues long. V was pared by 4 bases and J by 7 bases, with 2 bases of the junction left unmatched. Germline CDR1 SGHNT, CDR2 YYREEE (reference sequence). DNA for the CDR3: TGTGCCAGCAGCGGGACAGGGGGCCGTGGCTACACCTTC. Amino acids: CASSGTGGRGYTF.

V is TRBV7-8 and J is TRBJ2-7; D remains unclear. Germline loops: CDR1 SGHVS, CDR2 FQNEAQ. This CDR3 is 14 amino acids long. The germline V and J ends were trimmed by 3 bases and 4 bases, with 13 bases remaining between them. CDR3: CASSFSQTTYEQYF. The CDR3 region has the DNA TGTGCCAGCAGCTTTTCCCAGACGACATACGAGCAGTACTTC.

This rearrangement joins TRBV18 to TRBJ2-7; 9 bases are a match to TRBD1. Trimming at V came to 3 bases and at J to 2 bases, leaving 2 bases not matched to a gene. Looked up from germline, CDR1 is KGHSH and CDR2 is LQKENI. CDR3 length: 14 amino acids. DNA of the CDR3: TGTGCCAGCTCACCGGGACAGGGAACCTACGAGCAGTACTTC. Its translation: CASSPGQGTYEQYF.

This rearrangement joins TRBV30 to TRBJ2-3, with 11 bases lining up with TRBD2. The CDR3 has 14 amino acids. V dropped 3 bases and J dropped 6; count of bases not matched to a gene: 5. Looked up from germline, CDR1 is GTSNPN and CDR2 is SVGIG (reference sequence). CDR3 bases: TGTGCCTGGAGATTAGCGGGGGGGCGGGATACGCAGTATTTT. Translated, it gives CAWRLAGGRDTQYF.

The rearrangement joins TRBV6-1 to TRBJ2-7; 10 bases are a match to TRBD1. Trimming took 7 bases from V and 3 from J; bases not matched to a gene: 9. The length of the CDR3 is 15 residues. Germline values: CDR1 MNHNS, CDR2 SASEGT. The CDR3 reads CASTLGDRGDYEQYF. CDR3 coding DNA: TGTGCCAGCACCCTTGGGGACAGGGGCGACTACGAGCAGTACTTC.

This chain links TRBV9 with TRBJ2-1; weak D call: TRBD2 (6 bases). V lost 0 bases to trimming and J lost 1 base, with 14 bases between them. Germline assignment: CDR1 SGDLS and CDR2 YYNGEE. The CDR3 totals 17 residues. Written as DNA, the CDR3 is TGTGCCAGCAGCGTAGGTCTAGCGCAATCTTCCTACAATGAGCAGTTCTTC. It is translated as CASSVGLAQSSYNEQFF.

V is TRBV19 and J is TRBJ1-2, with a tentative D call TRBD1 (5 bases). The V end was cut by 5 bases, the J end by 0 bases, with 13 bases between. Germline V gene sequence: CDR1 LNHDA, CDR2 SQIVND (reference sequence). The CDR3 covers 15 residues. CDR3 sequence: CASSATGTANYGYTF. The DNA of the CDR3 is TGTGCCAGTAGTGCTACAGGAACTGCTAACTATGGCTACACCTTC.

V gene TRBV7-3 combines with J gene TRBJ2-2; D might be TRBD1 (6 bases). Germline values: CDR1 SGHTA, CDR2 FQGTGA. V gave up 5 bases and J gave up 2 bases, with 9 bases separating them. The CDR3 loop spans 14 amino acids. For the CDR3, the DNA is TGTGCCAGCAGCCGGGACACCAACACCGGGGAGCTGTTTTTT. It yields the protein CASSRDTNTGELFF.

The CDR3 nucleotides read TGTGCCAGCAGTGAAGCTTCAGGGGGCGCGTATCAGCCCCAGCATTTT. Translation gives CASSEASGGAYQPQHF. This chain connects TRBV28 to TRBJ1-5; 8 bases are a match to TRBD1. From germline, CDR1 is MDHEN and CDR2 SYDVKM. This CDR3 has 16 residues. V gave up 5 bases and J gave up 5 bases; unmatched junction bases: 11.

The gene calls are TRBV30 and TRBJ2-1; TRBD2 matches at 9 bases. The germline V gene has CDR1 GTSNPN and CDR2 SVGIG (reference sequence). The CDR3 length is 16 residues. After removal of 0 bases from V and 7 bases from J, the junction contained 10 bases not matched to a gene. CDR3 sequence (DNA): TGTGCCTGGAGTGTACAGGCGGGGGGGTTTGGGAATGAGCAGTTCTTC. Its protein product is CAWSVQAGGFGNEQFF.

The J gene is TRBJ2-1, the V gene TRBV5-4; D is perhaps TRBD2 (6 bases). CDR3 size: 16 residues. The V and J ends lost 0 bases and 0 bases respectively, with 10 bases between them. Looked up from germline, CDR1 is SGHNT and CDR2 is YYREEE (reference sequence). The CDR3 nucleotides read TGTGCCAGCAGCTTGGCCGGGCGGGGCTCCTACAATGAGCAGTTCTTC. The encoded protein is CASSLAGRGSYNEQFF.

The chain recombines TRBV19 with TRBJ2-7; 8 bases match TRBD1. Germline V gene data show CDR1 as LNHDA and CDR2 as SQIVND (reference sequence). The CDR3 is 15 amino acids. V dropped 3 bases and J dropped 2; count of bases not matched to a gene: 6. DNA of the CDR3: TGTGCCAGTAGTATCATGGGGACAGGACCCTACGAGCAGTACTTC. Its protein product is CASSIMGTGPYEQYF.

This rearrangement joins TRBV15 to TRBJ2-3, with a weak D call TRBD2 (5 bases). Trimming took off 4 bases at V and 5 bases at J, with 13 bases between the two ends. Germline CDR1 LNHNV, CDR2 YYDKDF (reference sequence). The CDR3 has 14 amino acids. In DNA form, the CDR3 reads TGTGCCACCAGCAACGGGATTTCTAAAGATACGCAGTATTTT. This translates into CATSNGISKDTQYF.

For the CDR3, the DNA is TGTGCCAGCAGTCCAGGTTCGTCCTACGAGCAGTACTTC. Its translation is CASSPGSSYEQYF. This sequence joins TRBV11-3 and TRBJ2-7; D is ambiguous. Looked up from germline, CDR1 is SGHNT and CDR2 is YENEEA. Trimming shortened V by 6 bases and J by 1 base, and 10 bases separated the two germline ends. The CDR3 runs 13 residues.

The chain carries TRBV6-1 and TRBJ1-1; the D gene is possibly TRBD1 (5 bases). In germline, CDR1 is MNHNS, CDR2 SASEGT. V was pared by 5 bases and J by 5 bases, with 18 bases between. There are 15 residues in the CDR3. The CDR3 spells CASSPEATGGTEAFF. The CDR3 DNA follows: TGTGCCAGCAGTCCAGAGGCTACCGGGGGGACTGAAGCTTTCTTT.

The gene calls are TRBV16 and TRBJ2-3, with TRBD2 as a possible D gene (6 bases). V gave up 4 bases and J gave up 6 bases, with 26 bases separating them. Germline CDR1 KGHSY, CDR2 FQNENV. The CDR3 spans 18 residues. Here the CDR3 DNA reads TGTGCCAGCAGCCCACGGAGGGGCGGGACCGGTGCTGGGGATACGCAGTATTTT. Protein: CASSPRRGGTGAGDTQYF.

This rearrangement joins TRBV15 to TRBJ2-2; 10 nucleotides line up with TRBD1. CDR1 LNHNV and CDR2 YYDKDF come from the germline V gene (reference sequence). V gave up 0 bases and J gave up 6 bases; unmatched junction bases: 19. CDR3 length: 21 amino acids. The CDR3 DNA is TGTGCCACCAGCAGAGATGGACCCCGGGACAGGGGAAACATTGGCGCCGGGGAGCTGTTTTTT. Translated, it gives CATSRDGPRDRGNIGAGELFF.